The T cell receptor (beta chain) under discussion was sequenced for a study of TIL therapy for anti-PD-1-resistant metastatic lung cancer. About the study: Progressing patients received lymphodepletion, expanded TIL infusion and IL-2.

The libraries were made with immunoSEQ v3. Each library reached about 2 million read pairs, or roughly 4.5-6.5 million at deep level. Clones were read by immunoSEQ multiplex PCR, and TCRdb kept only the in-frame ones, dropping some. The data contain about 32,000 clones, around three quarters of them seen just once; the ten biggest clones take up 2.5% to 3%. In germline, CDR1 is SQVTM, CDR2 ANQGSEA. CDR3 length: 11 residues. Trimming removed 0 bases from V and 8 bases from J, with 6 bases in between. The time point denotes: pre-treatment sample, taken before nivolumab and TIL therapy. Enrollment ran from October 2017 to early 2020.

The V gene is TRBV29-1, the J gene TRBJ2-3; D unresolved. Source: blood, taken at baseline. This clonotype originated in a woman between 30 and 85 years old with non-small cell lung cancer. The CDR3 sequence: CSVEERLTQYF. The CDR3 DNA sequence: TGCAGCGTTGAAGAGCGTCTTACGCAGTATTTT.